This TCR beta chain was recovered during a study of metastatic and nonmetastatic thyroid tumors (dated by TCRdb to 2018 to 2021). Regarding the complete study: Repertoires were compared across peripheral blood and tumor or nodule tissue samples from malignant and benign thyroid patients. Overall results and qualifications from the work: In both blood and tumor samples, malignant tumors were reported to have significantly higher TCR beta diversity than benign nodules.

Library preparation was by PCR. The sequencer listed for this sample is Illumina HiSeq 4000. High-throughput sequencing was used to profile the TCR beta-chain CDR3 region of each patient. Per the source publication's procedure: The researchers built a classifier to tell apart papillary thyroid cancer patients with distant metastasis, based on CDR3 differences among clinicopathological groups. Repertoire diversity was assessed with the Shannon index, and tumor-blood repertoire similarity with the Morisita-Horn index. TCRdb took the public reads, trimmed them with fastp at Q25, ran MiXCR for clone calling and kept in-frame beta chains. The V and J calls reflect TCRdb's pipeline rather than the authors' work. The sample has around 26,000 clones on record, approximately 24% of them singletons. Clones ranked in the top ten supply around 7.6% of the sample. For this clone: Its antigen specificity is not known. Qualities for individual bases were not recorded, and no much larger clone is one base off.

No treatment had been received by any patient before thyroid surgery. Using T-cell receptor beta sequencing, the researchers looked back retrospectively at clinical samples from patients, gathered between about 2011 and 2018. The sequencing sample was made of blood. This TCR was sampled from a female donor with papillary thyroid cancer or a benign thyroid nodule (not recorded which). Some clones in this sample may be carry-over from other donors' samples.

The nucleotide sequence reads TGTGCCAGCAGTGCGGGAAGGGATTCTGAAAAACTGTTTTTT. This is translated as CASSAGRDSEKLFF. The V gene is TRBV2 and the J gene is TRBJ1-4, with the D gene not clear enough to name. Including cysteine and phenylalanine, the CDR3 has 14 amino acids. The DNA shown is the 42-base CDR3, in frame from base 1. CDR1 and CDR2 are drawn from the germline V gene: SNHLY, FYNNEI. Cut back by 4 bases and 7 bases, the V and J ends lie 13 bases apart. Beyond the CDR3, the reference TRBV2 and TRBJ1-4 genes provide the residues; the full variable domain reads: EPEVTQTPSHQVTQMGQEVILRCVPISNHLYFYWYRQILGQKVEFLVSFYNNEISEKSEIFDDQFSVERPDGSNFTLKIRSTKLEDSAMYFCASSAGRDSEKLFFGSGTQLSVL.